The clone carrying this TCR beta chain was seen a single time. This entry belongs to a study of blood T cell repertoires in COVID-19. About the study: Samples representing acute and convalescent COVID-19 were sourced from the United States, Italy and Spain. Sample material is recorded as cDNA or gDNA derived from T cells, B-cell-depleted T cells, or PBMCs.

As processed by the authors: Amplification with reference gene primers provided the estimates of nucleated cell counts. Measured with immunoSEQ multiplex PCR; TCRdb has only the in-frame clones, and not every one. V and J calls and clone size come straight from that table; D and trimming were deduced from the DNA. The sample lists over 80,000 clones, more than 85% occurring once. Sequencing was carried out using peripheral blood. This TCR came from a man in his sixties with acute or convalescent COVID-19.

In DNA, the CDR3 is TGTGCCAGTAGTATAATGGGCGACAGGGCCCCAACCTCTAACTATGGCTACACCTTC. It yields the protein CASSIMGDRAPTSNYGYTF. The rearrangement links TRBV19 to TRBJ1-2, with TRBD1 matching over 7 bases. This CDR3 is 19 amino acids long. Germline-derived CDR1 and CDR2 are LNHDA and SQIVND (reference sequence). Trimming removed 2 bases from V and 0 bases from J; junction bases left unmatched: 15.